What follows is one T cell receptor beta chain and its context. These data belong to a study of shared clonotypes between healthy human individuals. Study context: Serving as donors were a couple of women and three men, whose ages spanned 18 to 49.

As originally analysed: Because ImmunoSEQ provided only junction sequences with no quality scores, the filtering differed. Generated by immunoSEQ multiplex PCR, the TCRdb table keeps only in-frame clones and is missing some. D and trimming come from the DNA, and the V and J calls and clone size come from that table. The sample records roughly 2.5 million clones, more than 90% being singletons. Sequencing used naive CD4+ T cells sorted from blood. The subset is: CD45RA+ positively selected. The origin of this receptor is a man between 18 and 35 years old in good health.

In DNA, the CDR3 is TGCGCCAGCAGTGAGTCGATAGTTCCTAGCGGGAGTAGCAACGAGCAGTACTTC. It is translated as CASSESIVPSGSSNEQYF. The chain links TRBV10-1 to TRBJ2-7; 10 nucleotides line up with TRBD2. V lost 0 bases to trimming and J lost 5 bases; unmatched junction nucleotides: 13. CDR1 is WNHNN, CDR2 SYGVQD, per germline (reference sequence). This CDR3 has 18 amino acids.